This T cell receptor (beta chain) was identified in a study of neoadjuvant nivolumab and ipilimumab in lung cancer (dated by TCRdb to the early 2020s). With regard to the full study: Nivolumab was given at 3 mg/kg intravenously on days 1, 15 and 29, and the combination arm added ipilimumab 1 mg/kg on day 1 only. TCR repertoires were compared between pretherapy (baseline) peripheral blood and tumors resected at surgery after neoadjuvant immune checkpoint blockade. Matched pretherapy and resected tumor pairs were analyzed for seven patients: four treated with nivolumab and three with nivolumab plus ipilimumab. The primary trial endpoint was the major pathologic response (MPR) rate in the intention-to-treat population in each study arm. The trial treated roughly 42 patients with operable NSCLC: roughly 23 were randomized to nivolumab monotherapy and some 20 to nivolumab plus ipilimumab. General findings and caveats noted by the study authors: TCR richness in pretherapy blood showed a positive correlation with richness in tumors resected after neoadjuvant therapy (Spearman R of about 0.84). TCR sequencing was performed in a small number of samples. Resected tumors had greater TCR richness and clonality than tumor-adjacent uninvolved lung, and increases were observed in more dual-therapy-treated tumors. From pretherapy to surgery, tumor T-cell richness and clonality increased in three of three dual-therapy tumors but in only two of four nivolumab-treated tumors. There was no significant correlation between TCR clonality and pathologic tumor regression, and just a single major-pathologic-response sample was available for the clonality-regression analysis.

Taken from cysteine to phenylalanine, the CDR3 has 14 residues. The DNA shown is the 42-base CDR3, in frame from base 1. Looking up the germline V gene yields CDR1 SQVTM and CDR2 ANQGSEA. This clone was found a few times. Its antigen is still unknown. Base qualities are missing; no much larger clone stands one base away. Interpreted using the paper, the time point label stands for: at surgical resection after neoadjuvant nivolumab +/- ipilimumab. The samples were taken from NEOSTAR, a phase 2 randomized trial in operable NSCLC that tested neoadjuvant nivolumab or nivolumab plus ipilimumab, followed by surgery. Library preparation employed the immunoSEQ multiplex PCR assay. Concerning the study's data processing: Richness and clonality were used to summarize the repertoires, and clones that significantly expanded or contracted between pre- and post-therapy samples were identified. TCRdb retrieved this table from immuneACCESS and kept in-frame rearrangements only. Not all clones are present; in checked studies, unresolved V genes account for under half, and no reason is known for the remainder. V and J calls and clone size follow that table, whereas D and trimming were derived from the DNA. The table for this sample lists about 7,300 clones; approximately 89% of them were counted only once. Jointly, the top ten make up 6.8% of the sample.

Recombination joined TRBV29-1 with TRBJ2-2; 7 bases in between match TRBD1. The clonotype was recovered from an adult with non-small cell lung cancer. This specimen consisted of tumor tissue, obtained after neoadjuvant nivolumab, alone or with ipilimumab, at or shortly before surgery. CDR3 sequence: CTPGRQGVTGELFF. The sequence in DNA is TGCACCCCGGGTCGGCAGGGGGTCACCGGGGAGCTGTTTTTT.